This T cell receptor beta chain is drawn from a study of glioma-infiltrating T cells. Trimming at V came to 3 bases and at J to 3 bases, leaving 1 base not matched to a gene. The germline V gene encodes CDR1 ENHRY and CDR2 SYGVKD. The CDR3 runs 13 residues. Turning to this clonotype: Its antigen is currently unknown.

Regarding the study as a whole: Non-neoplastic patients had below-expected tissue-blood divergence, while all gliomas exceeded expectation.

The iRepertoire nested amplicon-rescue multiplex PCR amplified TCR alpha and beta CDR3s from RNA. A single record per CDR3 protein comes from TCRdb applying MiXCR to the multiplex PCR reads. The data hold about 180,000 distinct CDR3 sequences, with around 45% observed a single time. The source is a human donor with low-grade glioma or glioblastoma, undergoing nonglioma brain surgery, or in good health (not recorded which). Material: glioma tissue, nonneoplastic brain tissue, or PBMCs (not recorded which). V and J are TRBV10-3 and TRBJ2-5; 7 nucleotides agree with TRBD2. The CDR3 DNA sequence: TGTGCCATCAGTGACGGGGGGAAAGAGACCCAGTACTTC. Translated, it gives CAISDGGKETQYF.